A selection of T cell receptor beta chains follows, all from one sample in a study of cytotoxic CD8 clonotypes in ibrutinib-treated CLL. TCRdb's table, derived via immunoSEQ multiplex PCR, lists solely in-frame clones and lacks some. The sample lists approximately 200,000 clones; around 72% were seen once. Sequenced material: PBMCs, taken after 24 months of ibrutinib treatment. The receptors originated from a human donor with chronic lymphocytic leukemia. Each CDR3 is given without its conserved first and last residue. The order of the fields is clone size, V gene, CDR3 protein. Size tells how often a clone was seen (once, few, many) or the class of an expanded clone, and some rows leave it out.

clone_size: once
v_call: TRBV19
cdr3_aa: ASSIRGGLAGVYEQY

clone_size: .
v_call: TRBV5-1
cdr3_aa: ASSLDRVDSGNTIY

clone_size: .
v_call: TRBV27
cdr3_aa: ASSPMTGISNQPQH

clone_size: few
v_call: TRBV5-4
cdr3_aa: ASSMGTGGRETQY

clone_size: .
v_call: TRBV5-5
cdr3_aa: ASSLVLGAQNQPQH

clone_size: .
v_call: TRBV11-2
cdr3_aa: ASSFREGGYT

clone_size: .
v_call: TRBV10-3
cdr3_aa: AIRPISGANVLT

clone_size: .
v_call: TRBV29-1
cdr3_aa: SVGGRSTDTQY

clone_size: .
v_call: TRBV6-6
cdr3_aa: ASSYSDTYEQY

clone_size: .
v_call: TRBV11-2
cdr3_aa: ASSPRDSGTDTQY

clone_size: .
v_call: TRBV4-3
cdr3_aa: ASSYHVNSKIMNTEAF

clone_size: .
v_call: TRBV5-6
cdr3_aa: ASSSRGFEQF

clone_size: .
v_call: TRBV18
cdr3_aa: ASSPPEIPSGSTDTQY

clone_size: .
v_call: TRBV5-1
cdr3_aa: ASSLGLAISTDTQY

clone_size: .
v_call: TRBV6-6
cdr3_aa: ASSDGPAGNQPQH

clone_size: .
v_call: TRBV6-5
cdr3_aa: ASSYDPEQF

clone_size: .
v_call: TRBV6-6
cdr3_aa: ASSSAPPDPSYEQY

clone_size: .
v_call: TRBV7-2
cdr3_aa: ASSLAVGGRGDEQF

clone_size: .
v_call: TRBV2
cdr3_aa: ASSESTGVFNEQY

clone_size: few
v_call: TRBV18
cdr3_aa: ASSPLGQGLGYEQY

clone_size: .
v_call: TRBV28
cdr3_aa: ASSSGRLIDTQY

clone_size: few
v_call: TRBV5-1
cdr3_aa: ASSLGDSSYEQY

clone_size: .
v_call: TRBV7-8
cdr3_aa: ASSLDPAAYSTDTQY

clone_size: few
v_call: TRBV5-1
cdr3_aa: ASSWDVRKNYEQY

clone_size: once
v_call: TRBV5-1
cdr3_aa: ASTLSGGFYEQY

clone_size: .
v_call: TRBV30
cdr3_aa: AWSSGRFVYNEQF